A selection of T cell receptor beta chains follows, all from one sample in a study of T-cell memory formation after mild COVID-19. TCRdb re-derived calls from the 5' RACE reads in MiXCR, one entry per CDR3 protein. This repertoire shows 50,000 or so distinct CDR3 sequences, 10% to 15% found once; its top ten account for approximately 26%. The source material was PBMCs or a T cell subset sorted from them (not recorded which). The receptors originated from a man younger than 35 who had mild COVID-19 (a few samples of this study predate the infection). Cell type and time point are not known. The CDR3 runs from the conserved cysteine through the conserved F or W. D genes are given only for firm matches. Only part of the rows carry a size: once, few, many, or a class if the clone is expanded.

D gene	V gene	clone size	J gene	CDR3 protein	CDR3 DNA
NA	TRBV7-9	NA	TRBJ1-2	CASSGGVHNYGYTF	TGTGCCAGCTCGGGTGGGGTTCATAACTATGGCTACACCTTC
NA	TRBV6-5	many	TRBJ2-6	CASSVFSEGRTSGANVLTF	TGTGCCAGCAGTGTGTTCTCGGAGGGCAGGACCTCTGGGGCCAACGTCCTGACTTTC
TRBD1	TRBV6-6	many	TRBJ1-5	CASSPQGAWGNQPQHF	TGTGCCAGCAGCCCCCAGGGGGCTTGGGGCAATCAGCCCCAGCATTTT
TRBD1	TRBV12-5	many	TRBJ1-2	CASALRTGQTNYGYTF	TGTGCTAGTGCCCTCCGGACGGGACAGACTAACTATGGCTACACCTTC
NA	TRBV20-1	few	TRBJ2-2	CSATANTGELFF	TGCAGTGCTACCGCGAACACCGGGGAGCTGTTTTTT
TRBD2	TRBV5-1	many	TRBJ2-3	CASSSLAGGLTDTQYF	TGCGCCAGCAGCTCGCTAGCGGGGGGACTCACAGATACGCAGTATTTT
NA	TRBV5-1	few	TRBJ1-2	CASSLEGNGGYTF	TGCGCCAGCAGCTTGGAAGGGAATGGTGGCTACACCTTC
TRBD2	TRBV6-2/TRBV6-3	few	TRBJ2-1	CASSYGLAADEQFF	TGTGCCAGCAGTTACGGGCTAGCGGCGGATGAGCAGTTCTTC
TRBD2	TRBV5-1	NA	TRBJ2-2	CASRAGTSGGRTGELFF	TGCGCCAGCAGAGCCGGGACTAGCGGGGGTCGCACCGGGGAGCTGTTTTTT
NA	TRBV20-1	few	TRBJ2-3	CSARTVTAAALHPTDTQYF	TGCAGTGCTAGGACGGTGACAGCAGCAGCACTGCACCCCACAGATACGCAGTATTTT
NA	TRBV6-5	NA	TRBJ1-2	CASSYMRLDYGYTF	TGTGCCAGCAGTTACATGCGGCTCGACTATGGCTACACCTTC
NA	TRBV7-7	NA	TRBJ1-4	CASSSTGATNEKLFF	TGTGCCAGCAGTTCCACAGGCGCAACTAATGAAAAACTGTTTTTT
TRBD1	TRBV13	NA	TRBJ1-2	CASSSRQGYYGYTF	TGTGCCAGCAGCTCCAGACAGGGCTACTATGGCTACACCTTC
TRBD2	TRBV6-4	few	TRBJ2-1	CASSDGLAGRNEQFF	TGTGCCAGCAGTGACGGGTTAGCGGGGAGAAATGAGCAGTTCTTC
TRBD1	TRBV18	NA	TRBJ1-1	CASSRDRYTEAFF	TGTGCCAGCTCAAGGGACAGGTATACGGAAGCTTTCTTT
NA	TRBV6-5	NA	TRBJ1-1	CASSKRPIPGTEAFF	TGTGCCAGCAGTAAGCGTCCCATTCCTGGCACTGAAGCTTTCTTT
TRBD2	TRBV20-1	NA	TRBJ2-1	CSARDPSGGGNEQFF	TGCAGTGCTAGAGATCCTAGCGGGGGGGGCAATGAGCAGTTCTTC